The present T cell receptor beta chain was sequenced within a study of cytomegalovirus exposure and HLA in healthy donors. PCR primers comprised 60 Vbeta and 13 Jbeta primers. The data were produced by immunoSEQ multiplex PCR, yet TCRdb's version contains in-frame clones alone and is incomplete. Of roughly 160,000 clones in the sample, 65% to 80% are singletons; the top ten hold around 3.1%. This clone has a handful of counts. Its antigen is unknown. With only one base between it and a far larger clone, this is likely a read error. Study results and caveats: A later analysis linked a missense DCLRE1C variant to TCR beta V- and J-gene trimming. A later examination showed that TCR association rates differed by HLA locus, with DRB1 most and HLA-C fewest. Productive status was seen about 90% or about 30% of the time for most TCR beta V segments in an earlier analysis.

The sample consisted of PBMCs. This sequence was found in a woman aged 45-59 years in good health and CMV-seropositive.

The CDR3 DNA reads TGTGCCAGCAGAAAGGGCAGGGGCGGCTATGGCTACACCTTC. Its translation: CASRKGRGGYGYTF. This chain links TRBV6-5 with TRBJ1-2; D perhaps matches TRBD1 (6 bases). CDR3 length: 14 residues. Per germline, CDR1 MNHEY and CDR2 SVGAGI. Trimming cost V 6 bases and J 4 bases, with 15 bases left between them.